Listed here is a single T cell receptor beta chain. Its antigen is unknown. This record belongs to a study of T cell responses to AZD1222 COVID-19 vaccine. Study overall: Whether given at about 4 or about 12 weeks, second doses were pooled. Study-wide findings and caveats: Spike-specific TCR depth and breadth grew after two AZD1222 doses. None of the repertoires were sampled until the peak T cell response had passed. Females made up more of the donors, who were largely white British, and clonal diversity may have come out too low.

This CDR3 contains 13 residues. V lost 0 bases and J 12 bases, leaving 15 bases between the germline ends. Germline CDR1 ENHRY, CDR2 SYGVKD. Profiling relied on immunoSEQ multiplex PCR, and the TCRdb table lists in-frame clones only, not all of them. The repertoire holds some 100,000 clones, with around nine tenths as singletons. This TCR derives from an adult in good health. The sequences come from peripheral blood, collected on day 0 of AZD1222 vaccination. V is TRBV10-3 and J is TRBJ2-7; D possibly corresponds to TRBD2 (6 bases). The CDR3 sequence is CAISESATEGRYF. The CDR3 nucleotides read TGTGCCATCAGTGAGTCAGCGACGGAGGGTAGGTACTTC.